The sequence of this T cell receptor (beta chain) was determined in a study of shared clonotypes between healthy human individuals. Study in general: Donors, aged 18 to 49, were a couple of women and three men. CD4 naive cells filled three plates per donor, CD4 memory three, CD8 naive two and CD8 memory one.

CDR3 length: 16 amino acids. Trimming took 1 base from V and 6 from J, leaving 18 bases between them. Germline CDR1 reads SGHRS; CDR2 reads YFSETQ. As regards this clone: Its antigen is not identified.

Data came from immunoSEQ multiplex PCR; TCRdb stores just in-frame clones and leaves some out. In the table there are roughly 2,500,000 clones, 80% to 95% of which are singletons. General study points: In general, naive subsets displayed greater estimated richness than memory subsets did. The generation probabilities recorded for non-shared clonotypes fell below those of clonotypes shared by all four donors.

The sequencing input was naive CD4+ T cells from PBMCs. As to subset: CD45RA+ positively selected. The source is a man aged 18-30 years in good health. Some clones in this sample may be carry-over from other donors' samples. J is TRBJ2-3 and V is TRBV5-1, with D possibly TRBD2 on 5 matching bases. For the CDR3, the DNA is TGCGCCAGCAGCTTGCCGGAGTATCAACAGCGGGATACGCAGTATTTT. Residues: CASSLPEYQQRDTQYF.